This T cell receptor beta chain was recovered during a study of CD4 T cells in relation to SARS-CoV-2 and coronaviruses. The wider study: ViraFEST: approximately 10-day antigen culture of PBMCs, then TCR beta CDR3 sequencing. The negative reference was HIV-1 Nef peptide pool or peptide-free culture. Findings of the study overall: Pre-pandemic and post-infection samples never came from the same donor.

In this sample, this clone turned up a few times. Its cognate antigen is unknown. CDR1 and CDR2 (germline): SQVTM, ANQGSEA. The CDR3 loop spans 13 amino acids. The V gene lost 3 bases and the J gene lost 2 bases, with 10 bases spanning the gap. Sequenced by immunoSEQ multiplex PCR; TCRdb stores in-frame clones only, minus some. The sample has fewer than 25,000 clones; around 81% are singletons. The unexposed donors gave CD4+ T cells in about 2011-2019, prior to COVID-19. CD4+ T cells were isolated from the cells after about 11 days of culture. As cell numbers allowed, unexposed-donor CD4+ T cells faced SARS-CoV-2 S/N and four cold-coronavirus spikes.

The sample taken for sequencing was CD4+ T cells from PBMCs, cultured in vitro. This chain links TRBV29-1 with TRBJ1-2; possible D gene TRBD1, 5 bases. The clonotype was recovered from a human donor in good health. The CDR3 DNA follows: TGCAGCGTTGATCTGCAGGGAAACTATGGCTACACCTTC. This encodes CSVDLQGNYGYTF.